The text below deals with one TCR beta chain. This sample is drawn from a study of T cell repertoires in cytomegalovirus infection. The ends were cut back, 6 bases at V and 4 bases at J, with 11 bases in the middle. The CDR3 has 12 amino acids. Germline V lookup: CDR1 DFQATT, CDR2 SNEGSKA (reference sequence). A single record per CDR3 protein comes from TCRdb applying MiXCR to the reads. The repertoire consists of approximately 320,000 distinct CDR3 sequences, with 9.5% occurring once and the leading ten covering about 4.5%. Sequencing was performed on PBMCs. The receptor's source is a human donor in good health (CMV status not recorded). Some clones in this sample may be carry-over from other donors' samples. The chain has TRBV20-1 and TRBJ2-3; D may correspond to TRBD1 or TRBD2 (5 bases each). CDR3 amino acids: CSAGDGPDTQYF. The CDR3 nucleotides are TGCAGTGCCGGGGACGGGCCAGATACGCAGTATTTT.